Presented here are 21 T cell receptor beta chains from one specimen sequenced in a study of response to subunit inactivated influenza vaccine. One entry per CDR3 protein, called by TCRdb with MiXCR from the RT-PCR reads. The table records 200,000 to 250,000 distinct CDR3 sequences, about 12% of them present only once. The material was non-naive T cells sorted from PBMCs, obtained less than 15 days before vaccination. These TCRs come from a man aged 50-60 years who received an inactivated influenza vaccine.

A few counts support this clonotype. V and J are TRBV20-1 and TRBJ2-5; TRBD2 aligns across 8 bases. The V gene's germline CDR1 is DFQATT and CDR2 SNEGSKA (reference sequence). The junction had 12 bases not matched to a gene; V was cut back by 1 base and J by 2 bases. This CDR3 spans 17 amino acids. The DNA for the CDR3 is TGCAGTGCTAGAGGCGTCGGACTAGCTGTGTTTCAAGAGACCCAGTACTTC. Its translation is CSARGVGLAVFQETQYF.

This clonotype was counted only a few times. The CDR3 region is CASSLEGLLPRLNTEAFF. DNA for the CDR3: TGTGCCAGCAGCTTAGAAGGACTGTTACCTAGGTTGAACACTGAAGCTTTCTTT. The chain uses TRBV11-2 and TRBJ1-1; D is unresolved. With 0 bases removed from V and 0 bases from J, the gap between germline ends came to 17 bases. CDR3 length: 18 amino acids. Germline CDR1 is SGHAT and CDR2 is FQNNGV.

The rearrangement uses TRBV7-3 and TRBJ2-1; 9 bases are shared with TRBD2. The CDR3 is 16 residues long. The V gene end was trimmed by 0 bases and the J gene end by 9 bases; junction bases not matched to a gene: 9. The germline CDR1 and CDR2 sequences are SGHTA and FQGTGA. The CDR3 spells CASSLTGGSGRSEQFF. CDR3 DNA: TGTGCCAGCAGCTTAACGGGGGGTAGCGGGAGAAGTGAGCAGTTCTTC.

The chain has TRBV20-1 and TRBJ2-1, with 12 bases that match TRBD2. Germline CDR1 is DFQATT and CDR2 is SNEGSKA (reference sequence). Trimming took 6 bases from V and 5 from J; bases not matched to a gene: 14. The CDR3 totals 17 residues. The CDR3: CSATLAGGPGIDNEQFF. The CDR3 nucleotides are TGCAGTGCAACCCTAGCGGGAGGGCCCGGTATTGACAATGAGCAGTTCTTC.

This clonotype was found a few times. CDR3 region: CAWSVAGSTDTQYF. Written as DNA, the CDR3 is TGTGCCTGGAGTGTCGCGGGGAGCACAGATACGCAGTATTTT. The genes are TRBV30 and TRBJ2-3; D might be TRBD2 (6 bases). This CDR3 is built from 14 residues. The V end was cut by 0 bases, the J end by 0 bases, with 7 bases between. CDR1 is GTSNPN and CDR2 is SVGIG in the germline V gene (reference sequence). The whole variable domain, remainder taken from reference TRBV30 and TRBJ2-3, is SQTIHQWPATLVQPVGSPLSLECTVEGTSNPNLYWYRQAAGRGLQLLFYSVGIGQISSEVPQNLSASRPQDRQFILSSKKLLLSDSGFYLCAWSVAGSTDTQYFGPGTRLTVL.

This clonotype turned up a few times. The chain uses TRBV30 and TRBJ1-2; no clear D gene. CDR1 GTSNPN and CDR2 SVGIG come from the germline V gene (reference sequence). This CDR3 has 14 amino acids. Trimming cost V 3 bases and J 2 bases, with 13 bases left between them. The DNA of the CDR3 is TGTGCCTGGAGGAAGCGGTCCAGGAACTATGGCTACACCTTC. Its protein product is CAWRKRSRNYGYTF.

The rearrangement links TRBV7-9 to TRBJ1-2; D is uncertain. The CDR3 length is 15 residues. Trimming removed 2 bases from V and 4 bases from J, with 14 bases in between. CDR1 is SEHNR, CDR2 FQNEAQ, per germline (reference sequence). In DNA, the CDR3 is TGTGCCAGCAGCTTATTGGAGGTATGGAGCTATGGCTACACCTTC. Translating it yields CASSLLEVWSYGYTF.

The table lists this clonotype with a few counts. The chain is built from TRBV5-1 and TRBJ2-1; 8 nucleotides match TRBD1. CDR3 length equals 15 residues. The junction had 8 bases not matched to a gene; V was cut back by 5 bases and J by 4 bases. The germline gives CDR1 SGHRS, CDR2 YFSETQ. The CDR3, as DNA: TGCGCCAGCAGGACAGGGGTCGATTCTTACAATGAGCAGTTCTTC. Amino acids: CASRTGVDSYNEQFF.

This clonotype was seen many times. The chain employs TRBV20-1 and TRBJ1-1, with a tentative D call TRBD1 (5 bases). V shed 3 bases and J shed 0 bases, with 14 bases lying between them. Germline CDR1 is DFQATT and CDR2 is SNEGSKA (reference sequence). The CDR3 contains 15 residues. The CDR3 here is CSARERGALNTEAFF. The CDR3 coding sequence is TGCAGTGCTAGGGAGCGGGGCGCCTTGAACACTGAAGCTTTCTTT.

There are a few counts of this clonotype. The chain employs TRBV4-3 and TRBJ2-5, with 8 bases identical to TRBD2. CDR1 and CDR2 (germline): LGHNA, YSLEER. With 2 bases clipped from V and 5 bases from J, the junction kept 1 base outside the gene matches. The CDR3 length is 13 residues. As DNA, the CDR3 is TGCGCCAGCAGCCAACAGCGGGGGGAGACCCAGTACTTC. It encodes CASSQQRGETQYF.

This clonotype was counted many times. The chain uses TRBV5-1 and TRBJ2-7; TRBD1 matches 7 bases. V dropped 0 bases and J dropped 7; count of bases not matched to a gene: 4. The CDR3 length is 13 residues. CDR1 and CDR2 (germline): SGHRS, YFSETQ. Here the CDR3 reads CASSLEGAREQYF. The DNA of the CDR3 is TGCGCCAGCAGCTTGGAGGGGGCGCGGGAGCAGTACTTC.

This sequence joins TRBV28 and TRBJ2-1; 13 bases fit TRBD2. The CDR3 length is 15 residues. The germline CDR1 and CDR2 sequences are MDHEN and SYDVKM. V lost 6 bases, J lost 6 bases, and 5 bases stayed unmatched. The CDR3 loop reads CASRLTSGRFNEQFF. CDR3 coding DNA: TGTGCCAGCAGACTGACTAGCGGGAGGTTCAATGAGCAGTTCTTC.

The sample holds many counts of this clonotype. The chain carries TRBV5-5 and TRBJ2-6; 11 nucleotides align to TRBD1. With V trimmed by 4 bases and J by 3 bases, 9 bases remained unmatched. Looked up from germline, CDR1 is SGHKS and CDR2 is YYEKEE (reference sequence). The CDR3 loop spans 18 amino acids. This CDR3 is CASSPSRTGGFGANVLTF. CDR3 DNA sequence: TGTGCCAGCAGCCCGTCTAGGACAGGGGGCTTTGGGGCCAACGTCCTGACTTTC.

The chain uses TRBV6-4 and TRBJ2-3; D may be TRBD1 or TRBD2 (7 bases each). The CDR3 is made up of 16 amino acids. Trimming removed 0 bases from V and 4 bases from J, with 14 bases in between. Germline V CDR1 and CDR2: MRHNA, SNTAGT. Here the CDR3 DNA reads TGTGCCAGCAGTGACTCCCCAGGGGGGGCCGCAGATACGCAGTATTTT. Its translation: CASSDSPGGAADTQYF.

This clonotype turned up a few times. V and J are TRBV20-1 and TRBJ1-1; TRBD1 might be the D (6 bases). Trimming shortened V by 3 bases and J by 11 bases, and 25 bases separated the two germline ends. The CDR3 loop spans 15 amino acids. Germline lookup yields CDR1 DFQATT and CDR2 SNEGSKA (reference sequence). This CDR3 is CSARGPQTGLRDAFF. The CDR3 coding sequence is TGCAGTGCTAGGGGTCCTCAAACAGGGCTCAGGGACGCTTTCTTT.

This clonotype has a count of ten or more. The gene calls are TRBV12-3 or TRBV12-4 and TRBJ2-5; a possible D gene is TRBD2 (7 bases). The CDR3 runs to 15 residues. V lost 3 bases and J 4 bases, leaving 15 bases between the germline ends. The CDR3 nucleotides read TGTGCCAGCAGTTTCGGTGGACTAGGGGGAGAGACCCAGTACTTC. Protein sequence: CASSFGGLGGETQYF.

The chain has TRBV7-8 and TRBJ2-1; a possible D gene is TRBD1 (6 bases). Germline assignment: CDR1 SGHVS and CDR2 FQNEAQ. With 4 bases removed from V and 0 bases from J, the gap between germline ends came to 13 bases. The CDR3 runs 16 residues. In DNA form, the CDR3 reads TGTGCCAGCAGCTGGGGACACCTGAGCTCCTACAATGAGCAGTTCTTC. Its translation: CASSWGHLSSYNEQFF.

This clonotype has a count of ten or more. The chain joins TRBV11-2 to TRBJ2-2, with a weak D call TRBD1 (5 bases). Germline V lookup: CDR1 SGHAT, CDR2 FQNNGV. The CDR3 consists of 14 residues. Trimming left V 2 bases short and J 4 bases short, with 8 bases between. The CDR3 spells CASSLQGATGELFF. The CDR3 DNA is TGTGCCAGCAGCTTACAGGGCGCCACCGGGGAGCTGTTTTTT. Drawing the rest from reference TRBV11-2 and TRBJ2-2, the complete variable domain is EAGVAQSPRYKIIEKRQSVAFWCNPISGHATLYWYQQILGQGPKLLIQFQNNGVVDDSQLPKDRFSAERLKGVDSTLKIQPAKLEDSAVYLCASSLQGATGELFFGEGSRLTVL.

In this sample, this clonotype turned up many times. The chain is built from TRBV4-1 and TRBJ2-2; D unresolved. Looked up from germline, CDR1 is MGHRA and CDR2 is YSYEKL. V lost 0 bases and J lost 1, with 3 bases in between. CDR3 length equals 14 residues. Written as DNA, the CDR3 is TGCGCCAGCAGCCAAGAGGAGAACACCGGGGAGCTGTTTTTT. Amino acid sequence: CASSQEENTGELFF.

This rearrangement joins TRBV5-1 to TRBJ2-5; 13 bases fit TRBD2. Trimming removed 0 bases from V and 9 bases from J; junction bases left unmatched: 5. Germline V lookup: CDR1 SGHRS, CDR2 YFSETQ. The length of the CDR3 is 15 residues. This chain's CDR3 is CASSLGGLAGTAQYF. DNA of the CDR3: TGCGCCAGCAGCTTGGGGGGACTAGCGGGGACGGCCCAGTACTTC.

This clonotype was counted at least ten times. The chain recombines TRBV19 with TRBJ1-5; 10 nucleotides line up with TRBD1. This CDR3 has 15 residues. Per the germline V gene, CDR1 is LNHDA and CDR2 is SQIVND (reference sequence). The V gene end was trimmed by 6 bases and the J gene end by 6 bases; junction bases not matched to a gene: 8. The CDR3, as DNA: TGTGCCAGTAGAAAAGGGACAGGGGTTGGTCAGCCCCAGCATTTT. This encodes CASRKGTGVGQPQHF.